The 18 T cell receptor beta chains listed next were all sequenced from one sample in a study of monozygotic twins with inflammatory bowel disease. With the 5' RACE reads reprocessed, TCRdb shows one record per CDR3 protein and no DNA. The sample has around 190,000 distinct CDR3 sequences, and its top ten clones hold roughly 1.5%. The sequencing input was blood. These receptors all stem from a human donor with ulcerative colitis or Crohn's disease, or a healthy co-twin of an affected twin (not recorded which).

CDR3 protein: CAISESRTGDYTEAFF. This sequence joins TRBV10-3 and TRBJ1-1; absent DNA, TCRdb's TRBD1 call cannot be checked. The CDR3 contains 16 residues. The germline gives CDR1 ENHRY, CDR2 SYGVKD.

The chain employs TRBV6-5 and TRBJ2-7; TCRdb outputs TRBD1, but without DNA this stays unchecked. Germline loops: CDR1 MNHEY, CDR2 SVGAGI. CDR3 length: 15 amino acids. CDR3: CASSHEGTGLYEQYF.

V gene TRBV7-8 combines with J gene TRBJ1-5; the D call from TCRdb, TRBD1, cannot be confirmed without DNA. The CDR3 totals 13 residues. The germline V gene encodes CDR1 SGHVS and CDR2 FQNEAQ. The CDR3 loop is CASSNTGGQPQHF. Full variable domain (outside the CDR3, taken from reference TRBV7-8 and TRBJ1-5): GAGVSQSPRYKVAKRGQDVALRCDPISGHVSLFWYQQALGQGPEFLTYFQNEAQLDKSGLPSDRFFAERPEGSVSTLKIQRTQQEDSAVYLCASSNTGGQPQHFGDGTRLSIL.

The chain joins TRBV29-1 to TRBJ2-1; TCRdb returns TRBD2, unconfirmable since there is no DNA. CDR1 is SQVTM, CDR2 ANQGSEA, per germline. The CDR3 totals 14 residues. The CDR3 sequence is CSVDPRAGSNEQFF.

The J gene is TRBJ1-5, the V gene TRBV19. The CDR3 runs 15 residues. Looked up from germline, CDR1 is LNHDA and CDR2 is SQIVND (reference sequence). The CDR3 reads CASTKGSNSNQPQHF.

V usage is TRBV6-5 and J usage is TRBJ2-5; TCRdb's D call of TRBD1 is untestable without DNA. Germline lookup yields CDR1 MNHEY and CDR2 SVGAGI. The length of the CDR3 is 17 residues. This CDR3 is CASSYQNLRDRRETQYF.

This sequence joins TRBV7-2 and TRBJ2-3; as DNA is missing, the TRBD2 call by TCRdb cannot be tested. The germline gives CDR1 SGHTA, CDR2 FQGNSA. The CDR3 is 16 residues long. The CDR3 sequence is CASSPTSGAPTDTQYF.

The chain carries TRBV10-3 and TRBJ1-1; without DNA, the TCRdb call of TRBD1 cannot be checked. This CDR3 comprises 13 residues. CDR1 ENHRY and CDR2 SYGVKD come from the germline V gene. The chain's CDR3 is CAIGADRGLMAFF.

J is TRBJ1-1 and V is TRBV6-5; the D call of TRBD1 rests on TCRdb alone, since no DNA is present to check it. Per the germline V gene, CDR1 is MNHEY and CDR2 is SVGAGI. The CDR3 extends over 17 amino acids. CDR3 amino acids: CASSYSAHLDTLTEAFF.

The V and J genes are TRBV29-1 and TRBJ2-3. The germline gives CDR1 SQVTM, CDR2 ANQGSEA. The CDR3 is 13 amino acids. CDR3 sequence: CSVEDGITDTQYF.

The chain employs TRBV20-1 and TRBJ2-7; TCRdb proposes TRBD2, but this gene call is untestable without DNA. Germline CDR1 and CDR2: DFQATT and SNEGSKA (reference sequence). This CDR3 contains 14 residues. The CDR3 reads CSAHPSGGSYEQYF.

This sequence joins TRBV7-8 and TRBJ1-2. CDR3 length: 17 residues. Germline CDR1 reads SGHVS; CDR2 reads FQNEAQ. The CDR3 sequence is CASSLAAGTQRAYGYTF.

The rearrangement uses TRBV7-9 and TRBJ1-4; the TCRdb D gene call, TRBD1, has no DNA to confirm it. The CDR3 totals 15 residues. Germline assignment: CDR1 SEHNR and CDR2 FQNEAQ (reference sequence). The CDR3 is CASSSPGQGSEKLFF.

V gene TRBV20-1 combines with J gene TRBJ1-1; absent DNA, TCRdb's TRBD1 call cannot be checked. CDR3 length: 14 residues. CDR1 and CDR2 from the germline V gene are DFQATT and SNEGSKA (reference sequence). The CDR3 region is CSARGGGRFPEAFF.

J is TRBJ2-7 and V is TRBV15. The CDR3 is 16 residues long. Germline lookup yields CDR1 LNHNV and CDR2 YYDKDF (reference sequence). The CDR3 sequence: CATSRGRVAFSYEQYF.

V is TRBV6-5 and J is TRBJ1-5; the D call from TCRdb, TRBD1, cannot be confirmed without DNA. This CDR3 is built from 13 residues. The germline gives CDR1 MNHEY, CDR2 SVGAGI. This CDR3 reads CASTRFPGQPQHF.

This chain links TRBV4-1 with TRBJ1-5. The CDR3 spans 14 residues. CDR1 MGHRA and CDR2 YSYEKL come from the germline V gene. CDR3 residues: CASSQGSSNQPQHF.

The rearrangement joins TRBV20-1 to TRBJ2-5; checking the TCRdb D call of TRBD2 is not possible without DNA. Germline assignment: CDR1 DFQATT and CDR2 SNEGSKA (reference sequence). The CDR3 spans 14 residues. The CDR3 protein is CSARDRRAGETQYF.